Included here is one T cell receptor (beta chain) sequence, with context. Authors' analysis steps: Reference gene primer amplification gave nucleated cell count estimates. TCRdb's copy holds only in-frame clones and misses some; the assay was immunoSEQ multiplex PCR. The V and J calls and the clone size are those of that table, but D and trimming were determined from the DNA. The repertoire holds a few hundred thousand clones, with around 85% as singletons. The sample belongs to a study of blood T cell repertoires in COVID-19. Study context: Samples came from the United States, Italy and Spain, spanning acute and convalescent COVID-19. Nucleic acid was either cDNA or gDNA, and it came from T cells, B-cell-depleted T cells, or PBMCs.

The V gene end was trimmed by 3 bases and the J gene end by 0 bases; junction bases not matched to a gene: 8. The CDR3 spans 17 residues. CDR1 is SGHNT and CDR2 is YYREEE in the germline V gene (reference sequence). The clonotype was recovered from a young woman with acute or convalescent COVID-19. What was sequenced was peripheral blood. The chain joins TRBV5-4 to TRBJ2-2, with 7 bases aligning to TRBD2. Here the CDR3 DNA reads TGTGCCAGCAGCTACGACGGGGGGTTCGCGAACACCGGGGAGCTGTTTTTT. It specifies CASSYDGGFANTGELFF.